Following are 22 T cell receptor beta chains from one sample sequenced in a study of cytomegalovirus exposure and HLA in healthy donors. Researchers ran the PCR with 60 Vbeta and 13 Jbeta primers. Libraries were prepared by immunoSEQ multiplex PCR; TCRdb keeps only in-frame clonotypes and omits some of them. The repertoire has around 130,000 clones, around 72% of them found once; the top ten carry approximately 2.6%. Sequences were obtained from PBMCs. These receptors came from a human donor in good health.

The V gene is TRBV6-5, the J gene TRBJ1-1; D unclear. CDR3 length: 13 amino acids. Looked up from germline, CDR1 is MNHEY and CDR2 is SVGAGI. Trimming shortened V by 5 bases and J by 11 bases, and 18 bases separated the two germline ends. CDR3 protein: CASSPPLSNGAFF. In nucleotides, the CDR3 is TGTGCCAGCAGTCCCCCCCTCTCAAACGGGGCTTTCTTT.

This clone has only a few counts. The same CDR3 arises from other DNA sequences in this sample as well. The chain has TRBV6-5 and TRBJ1-5; D unclear. CDR1 is MNHEY and CDR2 is SVGAGI in the germline V gene. V lost 7 bases to trimming and J lost 1 base, with 11 bases between them. This CDR3 comprises 14 residues. CDR3 in DNA: TGTGCCAGCACCCCACCCGGGAGCAATCAGCCCCAGCATTTT. This translates into CASTPPGSNQPQHF.

The chain joins TRBV10-3 to TRBJ1-1; TRBD1 agrees at 7 bases. The V gene end was trimmed by 4 bases and the J gene end by 0 bases; junction bases not matched to a gene: 11. Germline CDR1 and CDR2: ENHRY and SYGVKD. This CDR3 comprises 17 residues. The CDR3 DNA is TGTGCCATCAGTGGAGAGGGGGCCGGGGTGGTGAACACTGAAGCTTTCTTT. Residues: CAISGEGAGVVNTEAFF.

This clone was counted a few times. The V gene is TRBV30, the J gene TRBJ1-5, with unresolved D. V was clipped by 4 bases and J by 3 bases, with 10 bases between them. CDR1 is GTSNPN, CDR2 SVGIG, per germline (reference sequence). The CDR3 totals 13 residues. The CDR3 DNA reads as TGTGCCTGGACGGGAGGGCCCAATCAGCCCCAGCATTTT. Encoded protein: CAWTGGPNQPQHF.

The chain combines TRBV9 with TRBJ2-3, with D tentatively TRBD2 (6 bases). Germline CDR1 reads SGDLS; CDR2 reads YYNGEE. The CDR3 is 13 residues long. Between the trimmed V and J ends, which lost 7 bases and 6 bases, there was a span of 15 bases. CDR3 nucleotides: TGTGCCAGCGGGAGCGGGCAATGGGATACGCAGTATTTT. Translation gives CASGSGQWDTQYF.

The rearrangement uses TRBV7-2 and TRBJ2-7; 7 bases align to TRBD1. CDR1 and CDR2 from the germline V gene are SGHTA and FQGNSA. J was trimmed by 2 bases and V by 1 base; bases with no gene match: 8. This CDR3 spans 16 amino acids. This chain's CDR3 is CASSLVAGGPPYEQYF. CDR3 DNA sequence: TGTGCCAGCAGCTTAGTTGCAGGGGGACCTCCCTACGAGCAGTACTTC. Full variable domain (rest looked up from reference TRBV7-2 and TRBJ2-7): GAGVSQSPSNKVTEKGKDVELRCDPISGHTALYWYRQSLGQGLEFLIYFQGNSAPDKSGLPSDRFSAERTGGSVSTLTIQRTQQEDSAVYLCASSLVAGGPPYEQYFGPGTRLTVT.

The chain employs TRBV6-1 and TRBJ1-2, with TRBD1 as a possible D gene (6 bases). This CDR3 has 15 residues. Between the trimmed V and J ends, which lost 10 bases and 6 bases, there was a span of 24 bases. Germline V gene sequence: CDR1 MNHNS, CDR2 SASEGT. The CDR3 DNA sequence: TGTGCCACCCCAAGAATCATACAGGGTAGGAATGGCTACACCTTC. Protein product: CATPRIIQGRNGYTF.

This chain uses TRBV7-9 with TRBJ1-5, with D perhaps TRBD1 (6 bases). From germline, CDR1 is SEHNR and CDR2 FQNEAQ (reference sequence). This CDR3 contains 16 residues. Trimming left V 1 base short and J 1 base short, with 11 bases between. The CDR3 sequence: CASSLGGGGSNQPQHF. The CDR3 coding sequence is TGTGCCAGCAGCTTAGGCGGGGGGGGCAGCAATCAGCCCCAGCATTTT.

The V call is TRBV9, the J call TRBJ2-3; 13 bases are a match to TRBD2. The CDR3 sequence is 17 residues long. The germline V gene has CDR1 SGDLS and CDR2 YYNGEE. Trimming cost V 4 bases and J 0 bases; bases outside gene matches: 5. The CDR3: CASSLGLAGISTDTQYF. CDR3 sequence (DNA): TGTGCCAGCAGCTTGGGACTAGCGGGGATAAGCACAGATACGCAGTATTTT.

The chain carries TRBV5-5 and TRBJ2-2; the D is unclear. Germline CDR1 reads SGHKS; CDR2 reads YYEKEE (reference sequence). The V and J ends lost 0 bases and 6 bases respectively, with 9 bases between them. There are 14 residues in the CDR3. The CDR3 spells CASSLGSWSGELFF. CDR3 DNA: TGTGCCAGCAGCTTGGGTAGCTGGTCCGGGGAGCTGTTTTTT.

As to this clone: Other DNA sequences in the sample encode the same CDR3. The rearrangement links TRBV9 to TRBJ2-5; 9 bases are shared with TRBD2. Germline V lookup: CDR1 SGDLS, CDR2 YYNGEE. The junction had 3 bases not matched to a gene; V was cut back by 4 bases and J by 2 bases. The CDR3 has 14 amino acids. CDR3 nucleotides: TGTGCCAGCAGCCCGACTAGCGGACAAGAGACCCAGTACTTC. Translation: CASSPTSGQETQYF.

About this clone itself: The same CDR3 arises from other DNA sequences in this sample as well. This sequence joins TRBV5-5 and TRBJ1-5; 8 positions match TRBD1. Germline lookup yields CDR1 SGHKS and CDR2 YYEKEE (reference sequence). The CDR3 covers 16 residues. Trimming removed 5 bases from V and 2 bases from J; junction bases left unmatched: 9. The CDR3 nucleotides are TGTGCCAGCAGTATCACAGGGGGATGGGGCAATCAGCCCCAGCATTTT. Its protein product is CASSITGGWGNQPQHF.

The chain links TRBV6-5 to TRBJ2-2; TRBD1 matches 7 bases. Germline V gene sequence: CDR1 MNHEY, CDR2 SVGAGI. V lost 1 base and J lost 7; bases outside the gene matches: 6. This CDR3 comprises 15 residues. The CDR3 protein is CASSYFSQGVGELFF. As DNA, the CDR3 is TGTGCCAGCAGTTACTTCAGCCAGGGGGTCGGGGAGCTGTTTTTT.

V and J are TRBV9 and TRBJ1-1, with D uncertain. The V and J ends lost 4 bases and 5 bases respectively, with 15 bases between them. The CDR3 totals 14 residues. Germline values: CDR1 SGDLS, CDR2 YYNGEE. The CDR3 sequence: CASSSRVGGTEAFF. CDR3 nucleotides: TGTGCCAGCAGCTCCCGGGTGGGAGGAACTGAAGCTTTCTTT.

The chain combines TRBV19 with TRBJ2-5; 10 bases are shared with TRBD1. V shed 3 bases and J 6 bases; nucleotides not matched to a gene: 4. The CDR3 is 14 amino acids. Germline V lookup: CDR1 LNHDA, CDR2 SQIVND (reference sequence). The CDR3 DNA reads as TGTGCCAGTAGTATCGACAGGGGGCAAAAGACCCAGTACTTC. Protein: CASSIDRGQKTQYF.

This clone has only a few counts. This chain uses TRBV6-1 with TRBJ2-7; perhaps TRBD1 as D (5 bases). Trimming removed 3 bases at V and 1 base at J, with 16 bases between. The CDR3 length is 16 residues. The germline CDR1 and CDR2 sequences are MNHNS and SASEGT. The CDR3 DNA follows: TGTGCCAGCAGTGATTACCCTGTATCAGGGTCCTACGAGCAGTACTTC. This sequence encodes CASSDYPVSGSYEQYF.

This clone has only a few counts. The V call is TRBV28, the J call TRBJ1-2; TRBD1 matches at 12 bases. Unmatched junction bases numbered 8, after V lost 2 bases and J lost 10 bases. The CDR3 consists of 15 residues. The germline gives CDR1 MDHEN, CDR2 SYDVKM. The DNA of the CDR3 is TGTGCCAGCAGTTTACGGGACAGGGGGCGGACGTCCTACACCTTC. Amino acid sequence: CASSLRDRGRTSYTF.

Remarks on this clone: Compared with germline, one end of the junction differs, possibly owing to a read error. This rearrangement joins TRBV7-9 to TRBJ1-2; TRBD1 matches at 8 bases. Germline V lookup: CDR1 SEHNR, CDR2 FQNEAQ (reference sequence). The CDR3 has 15 amino acids. CDR3 sequence: CSSSPRTGKDYGYTF. CDR3 bases: TGTTCCAGCAGCCCGCGGACAGGGAAGGACTATGGCTACACCTTC.

The genes are TRBV7-2 and TRBJ2-5; 10 bases match TRBD1. The CDR3 runs to 17 residues. V lost 1 base and J lost 2; bases outside the gene matches: 7. Germline CDR1 and CDR2: SGHTA and FQGNSA. The CDR3 spells CASSLVGTGAGQETQYF. DNA for the CDR3: TGTGCCAGCAGCTTAGTCGGGACAGGGGCCGGGCAAGAGACCCAGTACTTC.

The chain is built from TRBV10-1 and TRBJ2-7, with 9 bases matching TRBD1. J lost 5 bases, V lost 4 bases, and 9 bases had no gene match. Germline lookup yields CDR1 WNHNN and CDR2 SYGVQD (reference sequence). The CDR3 spans 15 residues. The CDR3 DNA is TGCGCCAGCAGTGGGACAGGGGTTGACCCCAACGAGCAGTACTTC. This translates into CASSGTGVDPNEQYF.

V and J are TRBV5-1 and TRBJ2-2; 12 bases fit TRBD2. The germline CDR1 and CDR2 sequences are SGHRS and YFSETQ. This CDR3 has 18 amino acids. V lost 4 bases to trimming and J lost 0 bases; unmatched junction nucleotides: 7. The CDR3 loop is CASSPGLAGPANTGELFF. In DNA, the CDR3 is TGCGCCAGCAGCCCGGGACTAGCGGGCCCCGCGAACACCGGGGAGCTGTTTTTT.

The V and J genes are TRBV7-9 and TRBJ1-3; D is possibly TRBD1 (5 bases). CDR1 SEHNR and CDR2 FQNEAQ come from the germline V gene (reference sequence). This CDR3 contains 16 residues. V was shortened by 0 bases and J by 4 bases, with 13 bases between the two germline ends. CDR3 bases: TGTGCCAGCAGCTTAGCGGGGAGGGGCTCAGGAAACACCATATATTTT. Its protein product is CASSLAGRGSGNTIYF.